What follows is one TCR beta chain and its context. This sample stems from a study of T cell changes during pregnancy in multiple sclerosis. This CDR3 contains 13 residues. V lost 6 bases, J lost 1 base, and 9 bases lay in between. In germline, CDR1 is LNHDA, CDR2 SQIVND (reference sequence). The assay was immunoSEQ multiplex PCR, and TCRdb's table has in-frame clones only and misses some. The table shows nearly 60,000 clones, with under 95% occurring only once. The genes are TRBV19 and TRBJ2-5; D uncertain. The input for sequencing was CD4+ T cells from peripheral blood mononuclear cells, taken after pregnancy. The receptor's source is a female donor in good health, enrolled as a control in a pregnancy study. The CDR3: CASRAGSQETQYF. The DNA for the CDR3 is TGTGCCAGTAGAGCCGGGTCCCAAGAGACCCAGTACTTC.